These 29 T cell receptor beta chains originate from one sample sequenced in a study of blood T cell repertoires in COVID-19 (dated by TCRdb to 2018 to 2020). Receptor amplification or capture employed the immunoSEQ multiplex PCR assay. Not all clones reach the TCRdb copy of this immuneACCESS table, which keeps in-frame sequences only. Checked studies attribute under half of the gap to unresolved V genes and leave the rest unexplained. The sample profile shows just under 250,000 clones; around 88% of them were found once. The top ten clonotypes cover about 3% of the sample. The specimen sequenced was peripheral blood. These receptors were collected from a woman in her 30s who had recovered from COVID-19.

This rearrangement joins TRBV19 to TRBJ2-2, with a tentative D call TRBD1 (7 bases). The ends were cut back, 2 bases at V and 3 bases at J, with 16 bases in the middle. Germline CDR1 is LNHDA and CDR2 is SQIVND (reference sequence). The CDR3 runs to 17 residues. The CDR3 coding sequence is TGTGCCAGTAGTATACTAGGGCAGGGGGGTTACACCGGGGAGCTGTTTTTT. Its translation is CASSILGQGGYTGELFF. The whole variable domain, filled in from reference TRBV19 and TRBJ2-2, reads DGGITQSPKYLFRKEGQNVTLSCEQNLNHDAMYWYRQDPGQGLRLIYYSQIVNDFQKGDIAEGYSVSREKKESFPLTVTSAQKNPTAFYLCASSILGQGGYTGELFFGEGSRLTVL.

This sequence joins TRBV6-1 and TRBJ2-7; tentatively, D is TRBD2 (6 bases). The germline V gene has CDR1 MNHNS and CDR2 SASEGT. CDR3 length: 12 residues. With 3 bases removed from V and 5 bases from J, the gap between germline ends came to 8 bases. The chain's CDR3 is CASSEEGHEQYF. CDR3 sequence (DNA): TGTGCCAGCAGTGAGGAGGGTCACGAGCAGTACTTC.

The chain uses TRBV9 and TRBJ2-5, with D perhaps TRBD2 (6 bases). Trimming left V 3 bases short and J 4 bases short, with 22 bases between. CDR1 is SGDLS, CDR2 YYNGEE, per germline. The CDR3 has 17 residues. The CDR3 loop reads CASSAAGLPPPSETQYF. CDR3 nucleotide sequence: TGTGCCAGCAGCGCCGCGGGACTCCCTCCCCCATCAGAGACCCAGTACTTC.

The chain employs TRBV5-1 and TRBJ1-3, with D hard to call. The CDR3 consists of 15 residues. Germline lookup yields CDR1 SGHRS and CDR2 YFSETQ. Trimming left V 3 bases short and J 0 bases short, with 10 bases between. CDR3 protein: CASSYDGDSGNTIYF. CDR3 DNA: TGCGCCAGCAGCTATGACGGAGACTCTGGAAACACCATATATTTT.

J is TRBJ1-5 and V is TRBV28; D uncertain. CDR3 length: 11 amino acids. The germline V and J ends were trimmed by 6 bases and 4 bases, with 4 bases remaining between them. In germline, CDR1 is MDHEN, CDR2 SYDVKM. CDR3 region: CASSPNQPQHF. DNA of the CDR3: TGTGCCAGCAGCCCTAATCAGCCCCAGCATTTT.

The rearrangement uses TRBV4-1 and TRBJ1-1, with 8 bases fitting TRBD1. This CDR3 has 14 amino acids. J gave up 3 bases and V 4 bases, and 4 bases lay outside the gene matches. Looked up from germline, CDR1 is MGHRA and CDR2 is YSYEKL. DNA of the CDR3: TGCGCCAGCAGCCCTATGGACAGGGACACTGAAGCTTTCTTT. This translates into CASSPMDRDTEAFF.

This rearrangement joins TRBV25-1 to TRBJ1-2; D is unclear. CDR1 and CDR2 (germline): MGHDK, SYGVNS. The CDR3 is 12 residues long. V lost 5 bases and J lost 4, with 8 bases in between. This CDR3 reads CASSSTSYGYTF. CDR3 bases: TGTGCCAGCAGTTCGACAAGCTATGGCTACACCTTC.

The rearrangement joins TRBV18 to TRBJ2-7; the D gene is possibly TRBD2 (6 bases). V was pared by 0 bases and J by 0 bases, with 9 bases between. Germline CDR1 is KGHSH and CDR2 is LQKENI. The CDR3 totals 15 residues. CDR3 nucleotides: TGTGCCAGCTCACCACCGGGGGGAAGCTCCTACGAGCAGTACTTC. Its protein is CASSPPGGSSYEQYF.

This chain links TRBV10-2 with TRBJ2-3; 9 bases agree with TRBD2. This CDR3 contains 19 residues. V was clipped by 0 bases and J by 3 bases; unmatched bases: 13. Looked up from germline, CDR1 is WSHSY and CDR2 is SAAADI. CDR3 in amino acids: CASSESVAGGLWGTDTQYF. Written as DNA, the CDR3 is TGCGCCAGCAGTGAGTCGGTGGCGGGGGGGCTTTGGGGGACAGATACGCAGTATTTT.

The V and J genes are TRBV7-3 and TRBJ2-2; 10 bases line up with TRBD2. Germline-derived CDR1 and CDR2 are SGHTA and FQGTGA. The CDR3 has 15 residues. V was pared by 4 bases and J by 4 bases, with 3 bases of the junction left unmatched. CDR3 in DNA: TGTGCCAGCAGCTCCAGCGGGGGGGTCACCGGGGAGCTGTTTTTT. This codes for CASSSSGGVTGELFF.

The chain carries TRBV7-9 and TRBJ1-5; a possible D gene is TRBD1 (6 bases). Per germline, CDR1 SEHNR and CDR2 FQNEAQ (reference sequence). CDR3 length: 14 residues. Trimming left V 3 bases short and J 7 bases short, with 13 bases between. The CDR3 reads CASSFSGGGQPQHF. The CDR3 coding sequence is TGTGCCAGCAGCTTTTCCGGGGGGGGCCAGCCCCAGCATTTT.

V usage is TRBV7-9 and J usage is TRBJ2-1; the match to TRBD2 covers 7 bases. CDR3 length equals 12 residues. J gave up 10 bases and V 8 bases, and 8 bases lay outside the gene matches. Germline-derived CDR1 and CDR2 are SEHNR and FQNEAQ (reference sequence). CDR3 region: CASVAGVGEQFF. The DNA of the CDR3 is TGTGCCAGCGTCGCGGGGGTTGGGGAGCAGTTCTTC.

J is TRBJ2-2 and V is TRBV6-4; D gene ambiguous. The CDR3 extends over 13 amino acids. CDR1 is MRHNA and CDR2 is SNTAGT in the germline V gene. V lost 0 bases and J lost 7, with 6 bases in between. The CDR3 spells CASSDSISGELFF. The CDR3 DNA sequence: TGTGCCAGCAGTGACTCGATTAGCGGGGAGCTGTTTTTT.

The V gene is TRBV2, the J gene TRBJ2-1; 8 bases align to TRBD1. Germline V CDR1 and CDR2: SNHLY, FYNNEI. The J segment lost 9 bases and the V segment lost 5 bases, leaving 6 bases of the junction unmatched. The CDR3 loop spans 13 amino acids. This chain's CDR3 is CASSRAGGVEQFF. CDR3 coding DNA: TGTGCCAGCAGTCGGGCAGGGGGCGTTGAGCAGTTCTTC.

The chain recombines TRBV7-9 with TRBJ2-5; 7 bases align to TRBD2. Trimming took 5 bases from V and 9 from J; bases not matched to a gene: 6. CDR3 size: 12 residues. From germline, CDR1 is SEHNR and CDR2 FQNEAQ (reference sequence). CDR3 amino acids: CASSRARGAQYF. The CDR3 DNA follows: TGTGCCAGCAGCCGGGCCCGGGGGGCCCAGTACTTC.

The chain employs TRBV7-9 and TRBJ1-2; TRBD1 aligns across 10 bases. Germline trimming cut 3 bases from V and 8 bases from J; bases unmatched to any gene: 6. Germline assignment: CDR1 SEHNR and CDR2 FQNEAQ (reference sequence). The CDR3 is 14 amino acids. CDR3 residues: CASSLDRGLVGYTF. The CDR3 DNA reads TGTGCCAGCAGCTTGGACAGGGGGTTGGTGGGCTACACCTTC.

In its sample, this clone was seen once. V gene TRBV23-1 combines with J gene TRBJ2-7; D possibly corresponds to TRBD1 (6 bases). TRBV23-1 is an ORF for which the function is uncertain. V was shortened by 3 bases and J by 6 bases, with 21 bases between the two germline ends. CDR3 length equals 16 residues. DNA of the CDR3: TGCGCCAGCAGTCACCAAAACAGGGAATTGGGGGCCGAGCAGTACTTC. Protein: CASSHQNRELGAEQYF.

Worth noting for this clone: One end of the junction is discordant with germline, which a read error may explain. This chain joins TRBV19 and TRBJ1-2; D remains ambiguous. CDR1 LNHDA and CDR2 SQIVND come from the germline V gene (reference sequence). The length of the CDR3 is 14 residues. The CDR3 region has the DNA TGTGCCAGTAGTCAATGGACTCAACCTCACTTTAGGAACTTC. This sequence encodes CASSQWTQPHFRNF.

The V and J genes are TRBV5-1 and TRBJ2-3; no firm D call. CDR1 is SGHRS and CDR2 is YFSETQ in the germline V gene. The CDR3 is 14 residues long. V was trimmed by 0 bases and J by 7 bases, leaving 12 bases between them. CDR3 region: CASSLDQLTNTQYF. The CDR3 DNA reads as TGCGCCAGCAGCTTGGACCAACTCACGAATACGCAGTATTTT.

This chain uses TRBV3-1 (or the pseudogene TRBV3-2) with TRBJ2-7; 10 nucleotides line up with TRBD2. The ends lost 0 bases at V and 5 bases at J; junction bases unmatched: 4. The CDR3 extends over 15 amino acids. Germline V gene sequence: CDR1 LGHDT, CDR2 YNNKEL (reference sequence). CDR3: CASSQDERGGNEQYF. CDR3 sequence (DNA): TGTGCCAGCAGCCAAGATGAGCGGGGGGGCAACGAGCAGTACTTC.

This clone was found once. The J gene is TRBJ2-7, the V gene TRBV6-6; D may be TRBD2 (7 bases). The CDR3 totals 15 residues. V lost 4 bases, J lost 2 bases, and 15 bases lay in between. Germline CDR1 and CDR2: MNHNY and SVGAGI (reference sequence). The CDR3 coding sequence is TGTGCCAGCAGTTCCAGCCTCGGGGGGCCCTACGAGCAGTACTTC. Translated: CASSSSLGGPYEQYF.

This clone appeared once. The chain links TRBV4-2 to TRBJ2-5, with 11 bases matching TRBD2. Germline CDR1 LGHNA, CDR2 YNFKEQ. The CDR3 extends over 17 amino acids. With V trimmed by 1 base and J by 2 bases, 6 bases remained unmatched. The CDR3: CASSQGGLAGGQETQYF. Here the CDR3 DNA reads TGTGCCAGCAGCCAAGGCGGGCTAGCGGGGGGACAAGAGACCCAGTACTTC.

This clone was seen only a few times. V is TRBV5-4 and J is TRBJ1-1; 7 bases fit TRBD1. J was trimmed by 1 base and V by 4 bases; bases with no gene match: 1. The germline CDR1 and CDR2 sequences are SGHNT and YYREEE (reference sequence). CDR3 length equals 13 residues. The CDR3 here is CASSPGGNTEAFF. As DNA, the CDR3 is TGTGCCAGCAGCCCAGGGGGGAACACTGAAGCTTTCTTT.

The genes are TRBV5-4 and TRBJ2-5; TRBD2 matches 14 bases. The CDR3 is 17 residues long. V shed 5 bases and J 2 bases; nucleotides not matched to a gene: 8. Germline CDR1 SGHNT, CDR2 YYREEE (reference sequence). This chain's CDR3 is CASRRGLAGAIQETQYF. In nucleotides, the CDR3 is TGTGCCAGCAGACGGGGACTAGCGGGGGCCATTCAAGAGACCCAGTACTTC. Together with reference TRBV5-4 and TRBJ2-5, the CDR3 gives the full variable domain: ETGVTQSPTHLIKTRGQQVTLRCSSQSGHNTVSWYQQALGQGPQFIFQYYREEENGRGNFPPRFSGLQFPNYSSELNVNALELDDSALYLCASRRGLAGAIQETQYFGPGTRLLVL.

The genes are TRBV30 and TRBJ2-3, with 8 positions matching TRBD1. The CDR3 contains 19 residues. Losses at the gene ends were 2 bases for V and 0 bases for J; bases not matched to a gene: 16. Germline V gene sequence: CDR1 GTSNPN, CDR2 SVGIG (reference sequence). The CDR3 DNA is TGTGCCTGGAGTCTAATGAGACAGGGGACGGTTATGAGCACAGATACGCAGTATTTT. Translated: CAWSLMRQGTVMSTDTQYF.

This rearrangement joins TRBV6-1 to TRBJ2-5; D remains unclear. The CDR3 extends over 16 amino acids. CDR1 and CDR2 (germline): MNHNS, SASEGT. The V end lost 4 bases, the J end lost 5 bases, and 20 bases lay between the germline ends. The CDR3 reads CASSVERRPVRETQYF. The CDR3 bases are TGTGCCAGCAGTGTTGAGAGGCGACCGGTCCGGGAGACCCAGTACTTC.

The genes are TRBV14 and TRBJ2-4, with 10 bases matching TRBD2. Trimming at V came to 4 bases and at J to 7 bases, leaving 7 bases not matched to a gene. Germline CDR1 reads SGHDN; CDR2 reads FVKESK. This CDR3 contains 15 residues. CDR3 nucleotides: TGTGCCAGCAGCCCCCAGCGGGGGGGGTTTAACATTCAGTACTTC. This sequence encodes CASSPQRGGFNIQYF.

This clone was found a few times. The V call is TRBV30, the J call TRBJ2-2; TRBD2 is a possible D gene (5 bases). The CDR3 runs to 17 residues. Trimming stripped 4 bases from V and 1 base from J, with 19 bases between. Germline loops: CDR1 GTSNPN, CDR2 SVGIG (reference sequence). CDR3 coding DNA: TGTGCCTGGACTCACGGATGGGAGACTGTGAACACCGGGGAGCTGTTTTTT. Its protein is CAWTHGWETVNTGELFF.

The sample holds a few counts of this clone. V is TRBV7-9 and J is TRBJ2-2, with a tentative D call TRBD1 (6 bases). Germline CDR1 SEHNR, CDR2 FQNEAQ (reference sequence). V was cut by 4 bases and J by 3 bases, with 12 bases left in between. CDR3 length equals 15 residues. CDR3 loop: CASSSRDIDTGELFF. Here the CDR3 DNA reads TGTGCCAGCAGCTCCCGGGACATTGACACCGGGGAGCTGTTTTTT.